This record concerns one T cell receptor (beta chain) sequence. Its antigen is not known. At the DNA level, this CDR3 is encoded by other sequences in the same sample as well. The germline gives CDR1 SGHRS, CDR2 YFSETQ. The CDR3 contains 15 residues. V was shortened by 0 bases and J by 1 base, with 9 bases between the two germline ends. This record belongs to a study of shared clonotypes between healthy human individuals. General observations from the study: Around 5% was the fraction of naive CD4 clonotypes found shared across a few donors.

Genomic DNA belonging to each subset was distributed in equal measure over several immunoSEQ plates. Profiling relied on immunoSEQ multiplex PCR, and the TCRdb table lists in-frame clones only, not all of them. This table has about 2.4 million clones, under 95% appearing once. Splitting of CD4+ cells produced CD45RA+ naive and CD45RA-negative memory subsets. This sequence joins TRBV5-1 and TRBJ2-3; D is perhaps TRBD2 (5 bases). This clonotype originated in a man aged 18 to 29 in good health. Some clones in this sample may be carry-over from other donors' samples. Sample: naive CD4+ T cells from PBMCs. Subset given: CD45RA+ positively selected. CDR3 in DNA: TGCGCCAGCAGCTTGGGCCCAGCGGGCACAGATACGCAGTATTTT. Translated: CASSLGPAGTDTQYF.